The 22 T cell receptor beta chains below were found in one sample sequenced in a study of OX40 agonist ivuxolimab in advanced cancers. Only in-frame clones appear in the TCRdb table, and some are missing; sequencing was by immunoSEQ multiplex PCR. The sample has about 96,000 clones, roughly 87% seen once; the top ten hold about 1.6%. Specimen: CD4+ or CD8+ T cells sorted from blood, collected in a trial of the OX40 agonist ivuxolimab. The source of these receptors is an adult with an advanced solid tumor such as melanoma, head and neck, liver or kidney cancer.

The chain couples TRBV27 to TRBJ2-2; TRBD1 agrees at 10 bases. Germline values: CDR1 MNHEY, CDR2 SMNVEV (reference sequence). This CDR3 contains 17 residues. Germline trimming cut 9 bases from V and 4 bases from J; bases unmatched to any gene: 14. This CDR3 is CASRIRQGASGTGELFF. CDR3 nucleotides: TGTGCCAGTAGAATTAGACAGGGGGCTTCGGGCACCGGGGAGCTGTTTTTT.

The V gene is TRBV4-3, the J gene TRBJ2-5; unclear D gene. With the DNA end fitting TRBJ2-7 better, the J assignment may be wrong. Germline-derived CDR1 and CDR2 are LGHNA and YSLEER. CDR3 length: 15 residues. The CDR3 DNA follows: TGCGCCAGCAGCCAAGGTTTAGGCCCGGGCTACGAGCAGTACTTC. Amino acid sequence: CASSQGLGPGYEQYF.

The chain recombines TRBV4-3 with TRBJ2-2; no firm D call. The germline V gene encodes CDR1 LGHNA and CDR2 YSLEER. Trimming took 6 bases from V and 3 from J, leaving 11 bases between them. The CDR3 has 14 residues. The DNA of the CDR3 is TGCGCCAGCAGGGAGAGCCTGTACACCGGGGAGCTGTTTTTT. This codes for CASRESLYTGELFF.

The chain has TRBV11-3 and TRBJ1-1, with D hard to call. Germline values: CDR1 SGHNT, CDR2 YENEEA. The CDR3 covers 14 residues. The V gene lost 3 bases and the J gene lost 6 bases, with 14 bases spanning the gap. Written as DNA, the CDR3 is TGTGCCAGCAGCTTGGGAGGAGCGGAGGCTGAAGCTTTCTTT. The encoded protein is CASSLGGAEAEAFF.

In this sample, this clone turned up once. The chain combines TRBV28 with TRBJ1-2; 10 nucleotides agree with TRBD1. The CDR3 spans 15 residues. The J segment lost 4 bases and the V segment lost 5 bases, leaving 7 bases of the junction unmatched. The V gene's germline CDR1 is MDHEN and CDR2 SYDVKM. This CDR3 reads CASSLTGGPLYGYTF. CDR3 DNA sequence: TGTGCCAGCAGTCTGACAGGGGGCCCGCTCTATGGCTACACCTTC.

A single count supports this clone. This sequence joins TRBV19 and TRBJ2-2; possibly TRBD1 for D (5 bases). This CDR3 region has 14 residues. Trimming left V 5 bases short and J 1 base short, with 8 bases between. Germline CDR1 and CDR2: LNHDA and SQIVND (reference sequence). CDR3 sequence (DNA): TGTGCCAGTAGTTCCCAGGGGAACACCGGGGAGCTGTTTTTT. Translated, it gives CASSSQGNTGELFF.

The gene calls are TRBV4-2 and TRBJ2-3; no definite D call. Trimming removed 0 bases from V and 6 bases from J, with 7 bases in between. Looked up from germline, CDR1 is LGHNA and CDR2 is YNFKEQ. This CDR3 is 13 amino acids long. CDR3 residues: CASSQDLGDTQYF. The CDR3 DNA reads TGTGCCAGCAGCCAAGATCTGGGGGATACGCAGTATTTT.

In its sample, this clone was seen a few times. The junction and the germline gene differ at one end; a read error may be behind it. This sequence joins TRBV7-7 and TRBJ2-7; D not resolved. From germline, CDR1 is SSHAT and CDR2 FNYEAQ (reference sequence). CDR3 length: 13 residues. CDR3 amino acids: CASSLSPDYEQYF. CDR3 nucleotides: TGTGCTAGCAGCTTATCTCCAGACTACGAGCAGTACTTC.

The gene calls are TRBV6-6 and TRBJ1-2, with a tentative D call TRBD1 (5 bases). V lost 5 bases, J lost 7 bases, and 14 bases lay in between. This CDR3 contains 13 residues. Per the germline V gene, CDR1 is MNHNY and CDR2 is SVGAGI (reference sequence). The CDR3 DNA reads TGTGCCAGCAGTCGGACACCCCACGGTGGCTACACCTTC. Protein sequence: CASSRTPHGGYTF.

The chain links TRBV6-1 to TRBJ2-1; 7 nucleotides agree with TRBD2. The trim removed 8 bases at V and 4 bases at J, leaving 5 bases unmatched. CDR3 size: 13 residues. The germline gives CDR1 MNHNS, CDR2 SASEGT. The DNA of the CDR3 is TGTGCCAGCCGTGGACTAGTATACAATGAGCAGTTCTTC. It yields the protein CASRGLVYNEQFF.

V and J are TRBV9 and TRBJ1-3, with 7 bases matching TRBD1. Germline CDR1 reads SGDLS; CDR2 reads YYNGEE. The CDR3 spans 16 residues. Trimming removed 0 bases from V and 3 bases from J; junction bases left unmatched: 6. CDR3 bases: TGTGCCAGCAGCGTAGCACAGGGGTCGGGTGGAAACACCATATATTTT. Translation gives CASSVAQGSGGNTIYF.

CDR3 sequence reads: CASSASGPAGGTQETQYF. The CDR3 DNA reads as TGTGCCAGCAGCGCATCGGGCCCAGCGGGAGGGACCCAAGAGACCCAGTACTTC. This chain joins TRBV7-8 and TRBJ2-5, with TRBD2 identical over 10 bases. V lost 5 bases, J lost 1 base, and 13 bases stayed unmatched. CDR3 length equals 18 residues. The germline CDR1 and CDR2 sequences are SGHVS and FQNEAQ.

V gene TRBV2 combines with J gene TRBJ1-2; tentatively, D is TRBD1 (5 bases). Trimming took 7 bases from V and 5 from J, leaving 17 bases between them. CDR3 size: 14 residues. Germline values: CDR1 SNHLY, CDR2 FYNNEI. DNA of the CDR3: TGTGCCAGCACCCCGAGGAACAGGTTATATGGCTACACCTTC. Encoded protein: CASTPRNRLYGYTF.

This CDR3 is CASSTQSGSRTNEQFF. The CDR3 DNA sequence: TGTGCCAGCAGCACTCAAAGCGGGAGTCGAACCAATGAGCAGTTCTTC. J is TRBJ2-1 and V is TRBV28; TRBD2 agrees at 8 bases. The CDR3 runs to 16 residues. Germline-derived CDR1 and CDR2 are MDHEN and SYDVKM. The V gene end was trimmed by 6 bases and the J gene end by 6 bases; junction bases not matched to a gene: 13.

This sequence joins TRBV5-5 and TRBJ1-1; 7 bases match TRBD1. Trimming took 4 bases from V and 0 from J; bases not matched to a gene: 3. CDR3 length equals 14 residues. CDR1 SGHKS and CDR2 YYEKEE come from the germline V gene (reference sequence). CDR3 coding DNA: TGTGCCAGCAGCCTAGGACAGGTGAACACTGAAGCTTTCTTT. It specifies CASSLGQVNTEAFF.

The chain uses TRBV28 and TRBJ1-1, with D possibly being TRBD1 (5 bases). The CDR3 has 14 amino acids. The germline V gene encodes CDR1 MDHEN and CDR2 SYDVKM. Trimming cost V 5 bases and J 1 base, with 11 bases left between them. This CDR3 reads CASSPGTGNTEAFF. CDR3 DNA: TGTGCCAGCAGTCCTGGGACGGGGAACACTGAAGCTTTCTTT.

The CDR3 region is CASRRRTERYNEQFF. The CDR3 bases are TGTGCCAGCAGAAGACGGACGGAAAGGTACAATGAGCAGTTCTTC. This chain links TRBV2 with TRBJ2-1; D is undetermined. The CDR3 is 15 amino acids. The V gene lost 6 bases and the J gene lost 4 bases, with 16 bases spanning the gap. Germline V gives CDR1 SNHLY, CDR2 FYNNEI.

The J gene is TRBJ2-1, the V gene TRBV29-1; possible D gene TRBD1, 7 bases. Trimming stripped 2 bases from V and 6 bases from J, with 8 bases between. This CDR3 has 12 residues. The germline V gene has CDR1 SQVTM and CDR2 ANQGSEA. CDR3 DNA: TGCAGCGTTGAACAGGGGGGCAATGAGCAGTTCTTC. Amino acid sequence: CSVEQGGNEQFF.

This CDR3 is CASSLPSGGPNTGELFF. The CDR3 nucleotides read TGTGCCAGCAGCTTGCCCTCTGGGGGACCGAACACCGGGGAGCTGTTTTTT. The chain recombines TRBV11-3 with TRBJ2-2; D tentatively reads TRBD1 or TRBD2 (5 bases each). The V gene's germline CDR1 is SGHNT and CDR2 YENEEA. The CDR3 extends over 17 amino acids. V was clipped by 3 bases and J by 0 bases, with 14 bases between them.

The V call is TRBV6-5, the J call TRBJ2-7; D gene uncertain. The CDR3 is 14 residues long. Trimming pared 7 bases from V and 4 bases from J, leaving 17 bases between. In germline, CDR1 is MNHEY, CDR2 SVGAGI. The chain's CDR3 is CASKYTVDLYEQYF. DNA for the CDR3: TGTGCCAGCAAATACACCGTAGATCTTTACGAGCAGTACTTC.

The chain employs TRBV27 and TRBJ1-2; no clear D gene. CDR1 and CDR2 from the germline V gene are MNHEY and SMNVEV (reference sequence). This CDR3 is 13 amino acids long. V was clipped by 2 bases and J by 4 bases, with 8 bases between them. CDR3 residues: CASSLEPLYGYTF. The CDR3 DNA reads as TGTGCCAGCAGTTTAGAACCACTCTATGGCTACACCTTC.

The rearrangement joins TRBV11-1 to TRBJ2-7; TRBD2 matches at 12 bases. The V segment lost 4 bases and the J segment 5 bases; nucleotides outside the gene matches: 6. The CDR3 sequence is 15 residues long. Germline CDR1 SGHAT, CDR2 FQDESV (reference sequence). CDR3 amino acids: CASSSTSGRYNEQYF. DNA for the CDR3: TGTGCCAGCAGCTCGACTAGCGGGAGATACAACGAGCAGTACTTC.